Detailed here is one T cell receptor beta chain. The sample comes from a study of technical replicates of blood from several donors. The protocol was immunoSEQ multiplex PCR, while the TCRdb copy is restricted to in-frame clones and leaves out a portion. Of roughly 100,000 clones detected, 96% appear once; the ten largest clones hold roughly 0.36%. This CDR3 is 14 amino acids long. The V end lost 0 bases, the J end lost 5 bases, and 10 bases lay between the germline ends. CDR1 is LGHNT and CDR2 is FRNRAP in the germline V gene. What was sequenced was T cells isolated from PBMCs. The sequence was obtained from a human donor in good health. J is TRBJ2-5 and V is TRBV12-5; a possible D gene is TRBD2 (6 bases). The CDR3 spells CASGLVPGRETQYF. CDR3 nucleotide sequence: TGTGCTAGTGGTTTGGTACCAGGGAGGGAGACCCAGTACTTC. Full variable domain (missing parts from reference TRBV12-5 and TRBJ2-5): DARVTQTPRHKVTEMGQEVTMRCQPILGHNTVFWYRQTMMQGLELLAYFRNRAPLDDSGMPKDRFSAEMPDATLATLKIQPSEPRDSAVYFCASGLVPGRETQYFGPGTRLLVL.